This entry features one T cell receptor beta chain sequence. CDR1 is SGDLS, CDR2 YYNGEE, per germline. This CDR3 has 13 residues. Trimming stripped 6 bases from V and 3 bases from J, with 11 bases between. This sample stems from a study of shared clonotypes between healthy human individuals. In the original analysis: Filtering was not the same, since immunoSEQ gave junction-only sequences without quality scores. Produced via immunoSEQ multiplex PCR; TCRdb's table is partial and in-frame only. For V, J and clone size, that table is used; D and trimming come from the DNA. The table records hundreds of thousands of clones, almost 97% of them present only once.

This sequence originates from a woman aged 25 to 39 in good health. Sequencing was performed on naive CD4+ T cells sorted from blood. As for subset: CD45RA+ positively selected. The rearrangement links TRBV9 to TRBJ2-3; D may correspond to TRBD1 or TRBD2 (5 bases each). This chain's CDR3 is CASNGAMTDTQYF. The CDR3 nucleotides read TGTGCCAGCAACGGGGCTATGACAGATACGCAGTATTTT.